This T cell receptor beta chain comes out of a study of technical replicates of blood from a few donors. The CDR3 loop spans 14 amino acids. Germline CDR1 SEHNR, CDR2 FQNEAQ (reference sequence). Trimming at V came to 5 bases and at J to 5 bases, leaving 6 bases not matched to a gene. Generated by immunoSEQ multiplex PCR, the TCRdb table keeps only in-frame clones and is missing some. The sample gives approximately 82,000 clones, 75% to 95% of which show up once; roughly 0.37% is in the top ten. This TCR was sampled from a human donor in good health. Some clones in this sample may be carry-over from other donors' samples. Input material: T cells isolated from PBMCs. The rearrangement uses TRBV7-9 and TRBJ2-5; 9 bases are shared with TRBD1. The CDR3 protein is CASSVTGGLETQYF. The CDR3 DNA reads as TGTGCCAGCAGCGTGACAGGGGGGCTGGAGACCCAGTACTTC.